One and the same sample provided the 29 T cell receptor beta chains below, sequenced in a study of Tregs in tolerant kidney transplant recipients. TCRdb keeps only in-frame clones here, not all; method: immunoSEQ multiplex PCR. The data contain around 74,000 clones, roughly 98% of them singletons. Here the sequenced sample was CD4+ T cells from blood, taken before the transplant. These receptors were collected from a human donor who received a combined kidney and bone marrow transplant.

The count of this clone is one. This sequence joins TRBV19 and TRBJ1-2, with TRBD1 as a possible D gene (6 bases). Germline V gene data show CDR1 as LNHDA and CDR2 as SQIVND (reference sequence). V was clipped by 1 base and J by 1 base, with 10 bases between them. This CDR3 contains 15 residues. The CDR3 region is CASSIARGDNYGYTF. As DNA, the CDR3 is TGTGCCAGTAGTATAGCCAGGGGCGATAACTATGGCTACACCTTC.

This clone was recorded once. The CDR3 spells CASSSEGQYSNQPQHF. The CDR3 DNA follows: TGTGCCAGCAGCTCAGAGGGACAGTATAGCAATCAGCCCCAGCATTTT. The chain uses TRBV7-8 and TRBJ1-5, with 7 positions matching TRBD1. The V gene's germline CDR1 is SGHVS and CDR2 FQNEAQ. This CDR3 is 16 amino acids long. The junction had 6 bases not matched to a gene; V was cut back by 4 bases and J by 0 bases. The complete variable domain, with remaining parts taken from reference TRBV7-8 and TRBJ1-5, reads GAGVSQSPRYKVAKRGQDVALRCDPISGHVSLFWYQQALGQGPEFLTYFQNEAQLDKSGLPSDRFFAERPEGSVSTLKIQRTQQEDSAVYLCASSSEGQYSNQPQHFGDGTRLSIL.

This clone was seen just once. The chain couples TRBV4-3 to TRBJ2-2; TRBD1 matches 8 bases. V gave up 4 bases and J gave up 5 bases; unmatched junction bases: 0. This CDR3 is built from 13 residues. Germline-derived CDR1 and CDR2 are LGHNA and YSLEER. The CDR3 nucleotides are TGCGCCAGCAGCCGACAGGGGACCGGGGAGCTGTTTTTT. Translating it yields CASSRQGTGELFF.

This clone was recorded once. J is TRBJ1-2 and V is TRBV7-9; 7 bases map to TRBD1. Germline V gene sequence: CDR1 SEHNR, CDR2 FQNEAQ (reference sequence). CDR3 length equals 13 residues. The V and J ends lost 6 bases and 9 bases, in that order; junction bases with no gene match: 10. The CDR3 spells CASRVEQGPSYTF. CDR3 coding DNA: TGTGCCAGCAGGGTTGAACAGGGGCCGAGCTACACCTTC. The whole variable domain, filled in from reference TRBV7-9 and TRBJ1-2, reads DTGVSQNPRHKITKRGQNVTFRCDPISEHNRLYWYRQTLGQGPEFLTYFQNEAQLEKSRLLSDRFSAERPKGSFSTLEIQRTEQGDSAMYLCASRVEQGPSYTFGSGTRLTVV.

V and J are TRBV5-6 and TRBJ2-5; D not resolved. The V gene lost 0 bases and the J gene lost 1 base, with 7 bases spanning the gap. In germline, CDR1 is SGHDT, CDR2 YYEEEE. The CDR3 has 14 residues. The CDR3 DNA sequence: TGTGCCAGCAGCTTGGGGCACCTCCAAGAGACCCAGTACTTC. Its protein is CASSLGHLQETQYF.

The chain joins TRBV9 to TRBJ2-7, with D maybe TRBD2 (6 bases). The CDR3 has 16 residues. Per the germline V gene, CDR1 is SGDLS and CDR2 is YYNGEE. V lost 3 bases and J 2 bases, leaving 18 bases between the germline ends. The chain's CDR3 is CASSGSGGRAAYEQYF. CDR3 nucleotides: TGTGCCAGCAGCGGGAGTGGGGGGAGAGCCGCCTACGAGCAGTACTTC.

The V call is TRBV27, the J call TRBJ2-1; unclear D gene. In germline, CDR1 is MNHEY, CDR2 SMNVEV (reference sequence). This CDR3 is built from 15 residues. V was clipped by 0 bases and J by 0 bases, with 6 bases between them. The CDR3 loop is CASSLSSSSYNEQFF. The CDR3 DNA sequence: TGTGCCAGCAGTTTATCTTCGAGCTCCTACAATGAGCAGTTCTTC.

The chain links TRBV2 to TRBJ1-6; 9 nucleotides line up with TRBD1. The CDR3 covers 14 residues. The junction had 14 bases not matched to a gene; V was cut back by 10 bases and J by 13 bases. Germline CDR1 and CDR2: SNHLY and FYNNEI. CDR3 loop: CATHRQGDVGPLHF. DNA of the CDR3: TGTGCCACCCATCGACAGGGGGACGTCGGGCCCCTCCACTTT.

A note on this clone: The sample has other DNA sequences that encode this CDR3 too. The CDR3 bases are TGTGCCAGTAGTATTCAACAGGGGGCGGAAGCTTTCTTT. Translated, it gives CASSIQQGAEAFF. This chain joins TRBV19 and TRBJ1-1, with TRBD1 matching 9 bases. The germline V gene encodes CDR1 LNHDA and CDR2 SQIVND (reference sequence). The V segment lost 3 bases and the J segment 8 bases; nucleotides outside the gene matches: 4. The CDR3 has 13 amino acids.

The CDR3: CASSPGRRGQPQHF. The CDR3 region has the DNA TGTGCCAGCAGCCCCGGGAGGCGGGGACAGCCCCAGCATTTT. The chain uses TRBV28 and TRBJ1-5; D remains ambiguous. Germline CDR1 is MDHEN and CDR2 is SYDVKM. The ends were cut back, 6 bases at V and 7 bases at J, with 16 bases in the middle. The CDR3 covers 14 residues.

The J gene is TRBJ1-4, the V gene TRBV28; 9 bases map to TRBD1. CDR3 length equals 16 residues. V dropped 6 bases and J dropped 0; count of bases not matched to a gene: 5. Germline loops: CDR1 MDHEN, CDR2 SYDVKM. CDR3 DNA: TGTGCCAGCAGCCGGGACAGGGATGCAACTAATGAAAAACTGTTTTTT. Protein product: CASSRDRDATNEKLFF.

V usage is TRBV5-1 and J usage is TRBJ2-5, with D tentatively TRBD1 (6 bases). Germline V gene sequence: CDR1 SGHRS, CDR2 YFSETQ. This CDR3 contains 12 residues. Deletions cut 4 bases from V and 4 bases from J, with 8 bases between. The CDR3 region has the DNA TGCGCCAGCAGCGGGGGCGGAGAGACCCAGTACTTC. It yields the protein CASSGGGETQYF. Combining the CDR3 with reference TRBV5-1 and TRBJ2-5 gives the whole variable domain KAGVTQTPRYLIKTRGQQVTLSCSPISGHRSVSWYQQTPGQGLQFLFEYFSETQRNKGNFPGRFSGRQFSNSRSEMNVSTLELGDSALYLCASSGGGETQYFGPGTRLLVL.

J is TRBJ2-7 and V is TRBV9; possibly TRBD2 for D (6 bases). The CDR3 covers 15 residues. CDR1 is SGDLS, CDR2 YYNGEE, per germline. V was trimmed by 1 base and J by 2 bases, leaving 13 bases between them. The DNA of the CDR3 is TGTGCCAGCAGCGTATCAACGGGAGCGCCCTACGAGCAGTACTTC. It encodes CASSVSTGAPYEQYF.

The CDR3 region has the DNA TGCGCCAGCAGCTTGGCCTGGGAGGATTACAATGAGCAGTTCTTC. This codes for CASSLAWEDYNEQFF. The chain uses TRBV5-1 and TRBJ2-1, with TRBD2 as a possible D gene (6 bases). Germline-derived CDR1 and CDR2 are SGHRS and YFSETQ. The ends were cut back, 0 bases at V and 4 bases at J, with 11 bases in the middle. CDR3 length: 15 residues.

The chain recombines TRBV7-2 with TRBJ2-7; a possible D gene is TRBD2 (5 bases). Trimming removed 0 bases from V and 4 bases from J, with 13 bases in between. The CDR3 is made up of 15 amino acids. Germline CDR1 reads SGHTA; CDR2 reads FQGNSA. The CDR3: CASSLAALETYEQYF. The DNA of the CDR3 is TGTGCCAGCAGCTTAGCTGCACTAGAGACTTACGAGCAGTACTTC.

The genes are TRBV5-1 and TRBJ1-2; D is perhaps TRBD1 (5 bases). Trimming left V 0 bases short and J 5 bases short, with 11 bases between. Germline V gene sequence: CDR1 SGHRS, CDR2 YFSETQ. The CDR3 is 14 amino acids. Here the CDR3 reads CASSLGQQLYGYTF. In DNA, the CDR3 is TGCGCCAGCAGCTTGGGACAGCAATTATATGGCTACACCTTC.

The gene calls are TRBV4-2 and TRBJ2-1, with 14 nucleotides matching TRBD2. This CDR3 is 16 amino acids long. With 3 bases clipped from V and 6 bases from J, the junction kept 4 bases outside the gene matches. Germline V gene data show CDR1 as LGHNA and CDR2 as YNFKEQ. CDR3 loop: CASSHGTSGSVNEQFF. DNA for the CDR3: TGTGCCAGCAGCCACGGGACTAGCGGGAGTGTCAATGAGCAGTTCTTC.

This clone was found once. The CDR3 coding sequence is TGTGCCAGCAGCGTAGATCAGGGGGCGAGAGGCTACACCTTC. This sequence encodes CASSVDQGARGYTF. The chain uses TRBV9 and TRBJ1-2, with 8 bases matching TRBD1. The V segment lost 0 bases and the J segment 8 bases; nucleotides outside the gene matches: 6. The CDR3 is made up of 14 amino acids. Germline V gene lookup returns CDR1 SGDLS and CDR2 YYNGEE.

The genes are TRBV5-4 and TRBJ2-7; TRBD1 might be the D (5 bases). Trimming left V 4 bases short and J 0 bases short, with 11 bases between. Per the germline V gene, CDR1 is SGHNT and CDR2 is YYREEE (reference sequence). CDR3 length: 14 residues. CDR3 loop: CASSPDSYSYEQYF. The CDR3 DNA reads TGTGCCAGCAGCCCCGACAGCTACTCCTACGAGCAGTACTTC.

V is TRBV7-9 and J is TRBJ1-1; D gene unclear. The CDR3 spans 13 residues. Germline-derived CDR1 and CDR2 are SEHNR and FQNEAQ (reference sequence). Trimming removed 5 bases from V and 1 base from J, with 8 bases in between. The CDR3 region has the DNA TGTGCCAGCAGCGAGGTGCAGAACACTGAAGCTTTCTTT. Protein: CASSEVQNTEAFF. Full variable domain (missing parts from reference TRBV7-9 and TRBJ1-1): DTGVSQNPRHKITKRGQNVTFRCDPISEHNRLYWYRQTLGQGPEFLTYFQNEAQLEKSRLLSDRFSAERPKGSFSTLEIQRTEQGDSAMYLCASSEVQNTEAFFGQGTRLTVV.

The rearrangement joins TRBV25-1 to TRBJ1-1; 10 bases map to TRBD1. CDR1 MGHDK and CDR2 SYGVNS come from the germline V gene. This CDR3 contains 14 residues. With V trimmed by 1 base and J by 10 bases, 6 bases remained unmatched. In DNA, the CDR3 is TGTGCCAGCAGTGAATGGGGACAGGGGCGAGCAGCTTTCTTT. It yields the protein CASSEWGQGRAAFF.

This clone occurred once. V gene TRBV6-1 combines with J gene TRBJ2-7; 12 nucleotides align to TRBD2. The CDR3 sequence is 13 residues long. Trimming removed 6 bases from V and 3 bases from J; junction bases left unmatched: 0. Germline CDR1 is MNHNS and CDR2 is SASEGT. CDR3 region: CASRTSGSYEQYF. The CDR3, as DNA: TGTGCCAGCAGGACTAGCGGGAGCTACGAGCAGTACTTC.

The rearrangement uses TRBV11-3 and TRBJ1-2; TRBD1 agrees at 9 bases. The CDR3 runs 13 residues. Per the germline V gene, CDR1 is SGHNT and CDR2 is YENEEA. V was pared by 3 bases and J by 7 bases, with 3 bases of the junction left unmatched. CDR3: CASSFGTGSGYTF. The CDR3 DNA reads TGTGCCAGCAGCTTCGGGACAGGGTCTGGCTACACCTTC.

The rearrangement uses TRBV18 and TRBJ1-2; 9 bases are a match to TRBD1. The CDR3 totals 16 residues. The ends lost 4 bases at V and 6 bases at J; junction bases unmatched: 12. Germline V lookup: CDR1 KGHSH, CDR2 LQKENI. As DNA, the CDR3 is TGTGCCAGCTCACAAAGCGCCGGGACAGGGATGGATGGCTACACCTTC. The encoded protein is CASSQSAGTGMDGYTF.

The chain is built from TRBV6-5 and TRBJ1-6; D is perhaps TRBD1 (5 bases). Trimming removed 7 bases at V and 6 bases at J, with 13 bases between. There are 14 residues in the CDR3. The germline gives CDR1 MNHEY, CDR2 SVGAGI. In nucleotides, the CDR3 is TGTGCCAGCACCATCCTCCAGGGTAATTCACCCCTCCACTTT. Translation gives CASTILQGNSPLHF.

This clone appeared a single time. The V call is TRBV30, the J call TRBJ2-5; possible D gene TRBD2, 6 bases. The CDR3 is made up of 12 amino acids. V lost 4 bases to trimming and J lost 5 bases, with 11 bases between them. Germline lookup yields CDR1 GTSNPN and CDR2 SVGIG (reference sequence). CDR3 in DNA: TGTGCCTGGAAGGAGGGCGGGGAGACCCAGTACTTC. Translation gives CAWKEGGETQYF.

The chain combines TRBV4-3 with TRBJ1-2, with a possible D match to TRBD1 (5 bases). The CDR3 is made up of 15 amino acids. Trimming took 1 base from V and 3 from J, leaving 12 bases between them. Germline CDR1 is LGHNA and CDR2 is YSLEER. The CDR3: CASSQGLSGYYGYTF. The CDR3 nucleotides are TGCGCCAGCAGCCAAGGGCTATCAGGGTACTATGGCTACACCTTC.

J is TRBJ2-7 and V is TRBV6-1; D not certain. Per germline, CDR1 MNHNS and CDR2 SASEGT. The CDR3 is made up of 12 amino acids. Trimming removed 11 bases from V and 3 bases from J, with 14 bases in between. The CDR3 loop reads CAAATTHYEQYF. For the CDR3, the DNA is TGTGCCGCCGCAACGACTCACTACGAGCAGTACTTC.

This sequence joins TRBV5-1 and TRBJ1-1; possibly TRBD1 for D (6 bases). The CDR3 extends over 14 amino acids. Germline V gene lookup returns CDR1 SGHRS and CDR2 YFSETQ. V dropped 5 bases and J dropped 0 bases, with 11 bases sitting between them. The chain's CDR3 is CASSMTGLNTEAFF. The DNA for the CDR3 is TGCGCCAGCAGTATGACAGGCTTGAACACTGAAGCTTTCTTT.